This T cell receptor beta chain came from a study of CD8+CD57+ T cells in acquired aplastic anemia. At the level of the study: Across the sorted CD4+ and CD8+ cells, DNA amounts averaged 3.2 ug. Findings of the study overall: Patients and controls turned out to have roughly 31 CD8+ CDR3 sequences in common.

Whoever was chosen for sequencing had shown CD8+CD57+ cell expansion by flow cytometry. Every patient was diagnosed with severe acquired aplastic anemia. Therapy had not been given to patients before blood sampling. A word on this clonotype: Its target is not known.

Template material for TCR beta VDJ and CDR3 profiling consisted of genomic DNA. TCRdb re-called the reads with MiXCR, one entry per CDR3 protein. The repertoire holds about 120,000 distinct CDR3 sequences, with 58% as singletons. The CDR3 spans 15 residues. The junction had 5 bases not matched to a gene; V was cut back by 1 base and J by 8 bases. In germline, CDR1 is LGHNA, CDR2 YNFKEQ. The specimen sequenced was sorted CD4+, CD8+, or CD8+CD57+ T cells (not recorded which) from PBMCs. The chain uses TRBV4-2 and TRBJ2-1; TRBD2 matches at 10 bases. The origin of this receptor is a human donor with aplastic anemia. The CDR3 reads CASSQGLAGVDEQFF. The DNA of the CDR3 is TGTGCCAGCAGCCAAGGCCTAGCGGGAGTGGATGAGCAGTTCTTC.